The 16 T cell receptor beta chains in this list originate from one sample, sequenced in a study of PD-1 blockade in classical Hodgkin lymphoma. Brentuximab vedotin exposure varied among the patients, all of whom had relapsed after autologous stem cell transplantation. TCRdb keeps only in-frame clones here, not all; method: immunoSEQ multiplex PCR. This sample has tens of thousands of clones, with around 90% found just once. The specimen was peripheral blood mononuclear cells (PBMCs), collected at baseline. The receptors here all came from a human donor with classical Hodgkin lymphoma.

This chain links TRBV6-5 with TRBJ1-1; 7 positions agree with TRBD1. The CDR3 has 15 residues. V was pared by 6 bases and J by 0 bases, with 7 bases of the junction left unmatched. Germline assignment: CDR1 MNHEY and CDR2 SVGAGI. In DNA form, the CDR3 reads TGTGCCAGCAGCCTGTTTGGGACAGTGAACACTGAAGCTTTCTTT. Protein product: CASSLFGTVNTEAFF.

The table lists this clone with a count of one. The chain links TRBV6-5 to TRBJ2-7, with 15 positions matching TRBD2. V dropped 6 bases and J dropped 11; count of bases not matched to a gene: 11. The CDR3 has 15 residues. From germline, CDR1 is MNHEY and CDR2 SVGAGI. The CDR3 loop reads CASSPPGTSGGLKYF. CDR3 sequence (DNA): TGTGCCAGCAGCCCCCCCGGGACTAGCGGGGGGTTAAAGTACTTC.

This rearrangement joins TRBV19 to TRBJ2-5, with 16 bases that match TRBD2. Losses at the gene ends were 5 bases for V and 6 bases for J; bases not matched to a gene: 9. CDR3 length: 17 residues. CDR1 LNHDA and CDR2 SQIVND come from the germline V gene (reference sequence). CDR3 region: CASSVGLAGGLSKTQYF. As DNA, the CDR3 is TGTGCCAGTAGTGTGGGACTAGCGGGAGGGCTGTCGAAGACCCAGTACTTC. Supplemented by reference TRBV19 and TRBJ2-5, the full variable domain reads DGGITQSPKYLFRKEGQNVTLSCEQNLNHDAMYWYRQDPGQGLRLIYYSQIVNDFQKGDIAEGYSVSREKKESFPLTVTSAQKNPTAFYLCASSVGLAGGLSKTQYFGPGTRLLVL.

The chain joins TRBV10-1 to TRBJ1-5, with D possibly matching TRBD1 (6 bases). The germline V and J ends were trimmed by 2 bases and 4 bases, with 12 bases remaining between them. Germline V lookup: CDR1 WNHNN, CDR2 SYGVQD (reference sequence). The CDR3 covers 15 residues. CDR3 in DNA: TGCGCCAGCAGTGAGCCCGACAGGAGGAATCAGCCCCAGCATTTT. This gives the protein CASSEPDRRNQPQHF.

The genes are TRBV5-1 and TRBJ1-6; possibly TRBD1 for D (6 bases). CDR1 and CDR2 from the germline V gene are SGHRS and YFSETQ. V gave up 0 bases and J gave up 8 bases, with 12 bases separating them. The CDR3 contains 15 residues. The CDR3 nucleotides are TGCGCCAGCAGCTTGGGGTCAGGGGTGGATTCACCCCTCCACTTT. Translated, it gives CASSLGSGVDSPLHF.

V and J are TRBV27 and TRBJ1-5; 9 bases are shared with TRBD1. After removal of 4 bases from V and 4 bases from J, the junction contained 2 bases not matched to a gene. The CDR3 totals 14 residues. Germline CDR1 reads MNHEY; CDR2 reads SMNVEV (reference sequence). This CDR3 reads CASSWTGENQPQHF. CDR3 nucleotide sequence: TGTGCCAGCAGTTGGACAGGGGAAAATCAGCCCCAGCATTTT.

The chain is built from TRBV19 and TRBJ2-7; 9 bases agree with TRBD2. The CDR3 is 13 amino acids. From germline, CDR1 is LNHDA and CDR2 SQIVND (reference sequence). Germline trimming cut 5 bases from V and 6 bases from J; bases unmatched to any gene: 5. The CDR3: CASSVGLASEQYF. Written as DNA, the CDR3 is TGTGCCAGTAGTGTGGGACTAGCATCCGAGCAGTACTTC.

This clone qualifies as medium-sized. The V call is TRBV30, the J call TRBJ2-7; D call uncertain. From germline, CDR1 is GTSNPN and CDR2 SVGIG (reference sequence). With 4 bases removed from V and 4 bases from J, the gap between germline ends came to 8 bases. The CDR3 consists of 11 residues. The CDR3 DNA reads as TGTGCCTGGATGACGGCTTACGAGCAGTACTTC. Its protein product is CAWMTAYEQYF.

The chain links TRBV2 to TRBJ2-7; 10 bases agree with TRBD1. Germline V gene data show CDR1 as SNHLY and CDR2 as FYNNEI. The V and J ends lost 6 bases and 2 bases, in that order; junction bases with no gene match: 16. The CDR3 spans 18 residues. CDR3 coding DNA: TGTGCCAGCAGCGACAGTCCCGGGACAGGGGTCCATACCTACGAGCAGTACTTC. Its translation: CASSDSPGTGVHTYEQYF.

The J gene is TRBJ2-3, the V gene TRBV5-1; TRBD1 aligns across 12 bases. The junction had 6 bases not matched to a gene; V was cut back by 4 bases and J by 6 bases. CDR3 length: 15 amino acids. Germline-derived CDR1 and CDR2 are SGHRS and YFSETQ. CDR3 DNA sequence: TGCGCCAGCAGCCCCGGGACAGGGGGCCGGGATACGCAGTATTTT. Encoded protein: CASSPGTGGRDTQYF.

V gene TRBV15 combines with J gene TRBJ2-7, with 11 bases fitting TRBD2. Germline V gives CDR1 LNHNV, CDR2 YYDKDF (reference sequence). The CDR3 runs 15 residues. Trimming cost V 9 bases and J 3 bases; bases outside gene matches: 10. The CDR3 DNA sequence: TGTGCCACGGCGGATGGGACTAGCGGTCTCTACGAGCAGTACTTC. Translating it yields CATADGTSGLYEQYF.

The genes are TRBV19 and TRBJ2-1, with TRBD1 identical over 10 bases. Trimming took 7 bases from V and 8 from J; bases not matched to a gene: 11. The CDR3 length is 15 residues. CDR1 is LNHDA, CDR2 SQIVND, per germline (reference sequence). As DNA, the CDR3 is TGTGCCAGTAAAAAAGGACAGGGGGTTAGGGATGAGCAGTTCTTC. Protein sequence: CASKKGQGVRDEQFF. Full variable domain (rest looked up from reference TRBV19 and TRBJ2-1): DGGITQSPKYLFRKEGQNVTLSCEQNLNHDAMYWYRQDPGQGLRLIYYSQIVNDFQKGDIAEGYSVSREKKESFPLTVTSAQKNPTAFYLCASKKGQGVRDEQFFGPGTRLTVL.

The chain carries TRBV18 and TRBJ2-1; 7 bases map to TRBD2. The CDR3 sequence is 15 residues long. The V and J ends lost 3 bases and 8 bases, in that order; junction bases with no gene match: 10. Per the germline V gene, CDR1 is KGHSH and CDR2 is LQKENI. The CDR3 nucleotides read TGTGCCAGCTCACCTGGGCTAGCGGAAGGGCATGAGCAGTTCTTC. Translating it yields CASSPGLAEGHEQFF. The whole variable domain, filled in from reference TRBV18 and TRBJ2-1, reads NAGVMQNPRHLVRRRGQEARLRCSPMKGHSHVYWYRQLPEEGLKFMVYLQKENIIDESGMPKERFSAEFPKEGPSILRIQQVVRGDSAAYFCASSPGLAEGHEQFFGPGTRLTVL.

The rearrangement joins TRBV5-5 to TRBJ2-7; no reliable D call. Germline values: CDR1 SGHKS, CDR2 YYEKEE (reference sequence). With 0 bases removed from V and 2 bases from J, the gap between germline ends came to 9 bases. The CDR3 is 14 amino acids. CDR3 in amino acids: CASSLAGSPYEQYF. CDR3 nucleotides: TGTGCCAGCAGCTTGGCAGGTTCCCCCTACGAGCAGTACTTC.

CDR3 region: CASSWGLAGGPRTDTQYF. DNA of the CDR3: TGTGCCAGCAGCTGGGGACTAGCGGGGGGGCCACGCACAGATACGCAGTATTTT. The chain combines TRBV11-2 with TRBJ2-3; 16 positions match TRBD2. Germline CDR1 is SGHAT and CDR2 is FQNNGV. V shed 4 bases and J 1 base; nucleotides not matched to a gene: 5. The CDR3 contains 18 residues.

By frequency in the sample, this clone is medium-sized (0.01 to 0.1%). The sample holds other DNA sequences that translate to the same CDR3. V usage is TRBV4-1 and J usage is TRBJ2-5; either TRBD1 or TRBD2 may fit D (5 bases each). The CDR3 length is 14 residues. The V gene's germline CDR1 is MGHRA and CDR2 YSYEKL. The ends were cut back, 0 bases at V and 4 bases at J, with 9 bases in the middle. CDR3 bases: TGCGCCAGCAGCCAAGAAGGGGACGGAGAGACCCAGTACTTC. Protein product: CASSQEGDGETQYF.